The 7 T cell receptor beta chains below all came from one sample that was sequenced in a study of identifying expanded T cells in peripheral blood. TCRdb keeps only in-frame clones here, not all; method: immunoSEQ multiplex PCR. The data show roughly 100,000 clones, about 89% seen once. Sequencing was performed on blood. The receptors here all came from a person between 18 and 69 years old in good health.

The chain employs TRBV4-2 and TRBJ2-7; D possibly corresponds to TRBD2 (6 bases). Germline CDR1 is LGHNA and CDR2 is YNFKEQ. V was shortened by 0 bases and J by 5 bases, with 14 bases between the two germline ends. The CDR3 length is 15 residues. This CDR3 reads CASSQDRLAWDEQYF. CDR3 DNA sequence: TGTGCCAGCAGCCAAGATCGTCTAGCGTGGGACGAGCAGTACTTC.

The V call is TRBV4-3, the J call TRBJ2-3, with D tentatively TRBD1 (5 bases). V was clipped by 1 base and J by 1 base, with 12 bases between them. The CDR3 is 16 amino acids. Germline-derived CDR1 and CDR2 are LGHNA and YSLEER. CDR3 sequence: CASSQAAVQGTDTQYF. The CDR3 nucleotides are TGCGCCAGCAGCCAAGCTGCGGTACAGGGCACAGATACGCAGTATTTT.

This clone appeared once. The CDR3 is CASSPDVSYEQYF. Written as DNA, the CDR3 is TGTGCCAGCAGCCCGGACGTCAGCTACGAGCAGTACTTC. The chain joins TRBV5-6 to TRBJ2-5; D ambiguous. The J call may be wrong; the DNA end is better matched by TRBJ2-7. Germline assignment: CDR1 SGHDT and CDR2 YYEEEE. The CDR3 spans 13 residues.

The chain couples TRBV15 to TRBJ1-2; TRBD1 matches at 7 bases. With 5 bases clipped from V and 5 bases from J, the junction kept 8 bases outside the gene matches. The CDR3 is 14 amino acids. CDR1 and CDR2 (germline): LNHNV, YYDKDF (reference sequence). The CDR3 sequence is CATSRGDREYGYTF. For the CDR3, the DNA is TGTGCCACCAGCCGGGGGGACAGAGAGTATGGCTACACCTTC.

V and J are TRBV28 and TRBJ1-3; no clear D. Germline V CDR1 and CDR2: MDHEN, SYDVKM. Trimming pared 8 bases from V and 4 bases from J, leaving 6 bases between. The CDR3 extends over 11 amino acids. CDR3 bases: TGTGCCAGCCTTTCGGGAAACACCATATATTTT. Protein sequence: CASLSGNTIYF.

The gene calls are TRBV7-8 and TRBJ2-7; no clear D. Germline CDR1 reads SGHVS; CDR2 reads FQNEAQ. V dropped 5 bases and J dropped 8 bases, with 19 bases sitting between them. The CDR3 consists of 14 residues. The CDR3 nucleotides read TGTGCCAGCAGCCCCACCGCGGCAAAAGTCAAGCAGTACTTC. It specifies CASSPTAAKVKQYF.

V is TRBV28 and J is TRBJ2-7, with 7 nucleotides matching TRBD2. This CDR3 region has 13 residues. Germline values: CDR1 MDHEN, CDR2 SYDVKM. Trimming removed 3 bases from V and 12 bases from J; junction bases left unmatched: 11. As DNA, the CDR3 is TGTGCCAGCAGTTTCCAGCCTTGGCGGGGGTGGTACTTC. Protein: CASSFQPWRGWYF. Supplemented by reference TRBV28 and TRBJ2-7, the full variable domain reads DVKVTQSSRYLVKRTGEKVFLECVQDMDHENMFWYRQDPGLGLRLIYFSYDVKMKEKGDIPEGYSVSREKKERFSLILESASTNQTSMYLCASSFQPWRGWYFGPGTRLTVT.